A single sample is the source of the 32 T cell receptor beta chains below, sequenced in a study of blood T cell repertoires in COVID-19 (dated by TCRdb to about 2020). Library preparation was by the immunoSEQ multiplex PCR assay. The source is immuneACCESS, and TCRdb retained only in-frame sequences with V and J called. Part of the clones is not carried over; for the studies checked, unresolved V genes explain less than half of this, and the remainder is unexplained. Recorded for this sample are a few hundred thousand clones; about nine tenths of them occurred a single time. The ten largest clones capture 2.2% of the sample. The source material was peripheral blood. The receptors derive from a woman aged 45-65 years with acute or convalescent COVID-19.

A few counts support this clone. The chain carries TRBV30 and TRBJ1-2; D remains ambiguous. CDR1 GTSNPN and CDR2 SVGIG come from the germline V gene (reference sequence). Trimming shortened V by 2 bases and J by 7 bases, and 11 bases separated the two germline ends. The CDR3 has 12 residues. The CDR3 sequence is CAWSTFTGGYTF. The CDR3 coding sequence is TGTGCCTGGAGTACCTTCACGGGTGGCTACACCTTC.

This clone was detected once. V is TRBV7-9 and J is TRBJ1-1; D possibly corresponds to TRBD1 (5 bases). V was shortened by 5 bases and J by 3 bases, with 10 bases between the two germline ends. This CDR3 region has 13 residues. CDR1 and CDR2 (germline): SEHNR, FQNEAQ (reference sequence). CDR3 sequence: CASSQQGDTEAFF. DNA of the CDR3: TGTGCCAGCAGCCAACAAGGGGACACTGAAGCTTTCTTT.

The chain carries TRBV3-1 (or the pseudogene TRBV3-2) and TRBJ1-1; unclear D gene. V was clipped by 1 base and J by 11 bases, with 14 bases between them. Germline V gives CDR1 LGHDT, CDR2 YNNKEL (reference sequence). The CDR3 contains 13 residues. Written as DNA, the CDR3 is TGTGCCAGCAGCCAAGGGATCCTGGGAGGTGCTTTCTTT. This codes for CASSQGILGGAFF.

V usage is TRBV30 and J usage is TRBJ1-1, with D possibly TRBD1 on 5 matching bases. The CDR3 extends over 13 amino acids. The V end lost 2 bases, the J end lost 3 bases, and 10 bases lay between the germline ends. The germline CDR1 and CDR2 sequences are GTSNPN and SVGIG (reference sequence). For the CDR3, the DNA is TGTGCCTGGAGTCTCGGGGGAGACACTGAAGCTTTCTTT. This sequence encodes CAWSLGGDTEAFF.

The chain couples TRBV30 to TRBJ1-2, with D maybe TRBD1 (5 bases). The CDR3 length is 13 residues. V was shortened by 8 bases and J by 0 bases, with 13 bases between the two germline ends. Germline V gene sequence: CDR1 GTSNPN, CDR2 SVGIG (reference sequence). The chain's CDR3 is CALNGGTNYGYTF. CDR3 sequence (DNA): TGTGCCCTGAACGGGGGTACTAACTATGGCTACACCTTC.

Written as DNA, the CDR3 is TGCGCCAGCAGCTTGACGACTAGCGGGGTCACCACCGGGGAGCTGTTTTTT. This codes for CASSLTTSGVTTGELFF. The chain has TRBV5-1 and TRBJ2-2, with 11 bases lining up with TRBD2. CDR3 length: 17 residues. Unmatched junction bases numbered 6, after V lost 1 base and J lost 4 bases. The germline V gene has CDR1 SGHRS and CDR2 YFSETQ.

The chain is built from TRBV18 and TRBJ1-1; TRBD1 might be the D (6 bases). Trimming took off 4 bases at V and 1 base at J, with 16 bases between the two ends. The CDR3 totals 16 residues. Germline CDR1 is KGHSH and CDR2 is LQKENI. CDR3 nucleotides: TGTGCCAGCTCACTTCTTAGGGGGTTGGGGAACACTGAAGCTTTCTTT. Amino acid sequence: CASSLLRGLGNTEAFF.

The V call is TRBV11-3, the J call TRBJ2-3; 8 bases fit TRBD2. The CDR3 is 17 amino acids. The V segment lost 5 bases and the J segment 9 bases; nucleotides outside the gene matches: 19. From germline, CDR1 is SGHNT and CDR2 YENEEA. The CDR3 nucleotides read TGTGCCAGCAGCACAGGAGGGGGACTAGACCCCATTCGAACGCAGTATTTT. Its protein is CASSTGGGLDPIRTQYF. Drawing the rest from reference TRBV11-3 and TRBJ2-3, the complete variable domain is EAGVVQSPRYKIIEKKQPVAFWCNPISGHNTLYWYLQNLGQGPELLIRYENEEAVDDSQLPKDRFSAERLKGVDSTLKIQPAELGDSAVYLCASSTGGGLDPIRTQYFGPGTRLTVL.

This clone appeared a few times. CDR3 amino acids: CAIAPGTGARYGYTF. CDR3 sequence (DNA): TGTGCCATAGCCCCCGGGACAGGGGCCCGATATGGCTACACCTTC. The chain employs TRBV6-5 and TRBJ1-2; 10 bases fit TRBD1. Per the germline V gene, CDR1 is MNHEY and CDR2 is SVGAGI. The CDR3 consists of 15 residues. The junction had 13 bases not matched to a gene; V was cut back by 10 bases and J by 5 bases.

This sequence joins TRBV11-2 and TRBJ1-3; tentative D call: TRBD1 (6 bases). Looked up from germline, CDR1 is SGHAT and CDR2 is FQNNGV. This CDR3 is built from 15 residues. Trimming took 3 bases from V and 4 from J, leaving 13 bases between them. The CDR3 spells CASSFMAGVGNTIYF. The CDR3 nucleotides read TGTGCCAGCAGCTTCATGGCAGGGGTAGGAAACACCATATATTTT.

The V call is TRBV5-1, the J call TRBJ1-2, with D maybe TRBD1 (5 bases). Germline lookup yields CDR1 SGHRS and CDR2 YFSETQ. The V gene lost 4 bases and the J gene lost 4 bases, with 11 bases spanning the gap. This CDR3 comprises 13 residues. CDR3 bases: TGCGCCAGCAGCGCAGGGCCCCTCTATGGCTACACCTTC. This translates into CASSAGPLYGYTF.

This chain uses TRBV18 with TRBJ1-2, with no clear D. Germline V gene sequence: CDR1 KGHSH, CDR2 LQKENI. V was pared by 3 bases and J by 2 bases, with 10 bases between. The CDR3 has 14 residues. This CDR3 reads CASSPLHRNYGYTF. As DNA, the CDR3 is TGTGCCAGCTCACCTTTGCACAGAAACTATGGCTACACCTTC. Supplemented by reference TRBV18 and TRBJ1-2, the full variable domain reads NAGVMQNPRHLVRRRGQEARLRCSPMKGHSHVYWYRQLPEEGLKFMVYLQKENIIDESGMPKERFSAEFPKEGPSILRIQQVVRGDSAAYFCASSPLHRNYGYTFGSGTRLTVV.

This clone was detected only once. This chain connects TRBV4-3 to TRBJ2-7, with 7 bases matching TRBD2. This CDR3 contains 15 residues. Germline V gene lookup returns CDR1 LGHNA and CDR2 YSLEER. V dropped 8 bases and J dropped 3; count of bases not matched to a gene: 13. CDR3 loop: CASSRSLVAGYEQYF. The CDR3 region has the DNA TGCGCCAGCTCGCGTTCTTTGGTAGCGGGCTACGAGCAGTACTTC.

The chain joins TRBV11-2 to TRBJ2-3; D unclear. This CDR3 comprises 12 residues. Germline lookup yields CDR1 SGHAT and CDR2 FQNNGV. V was trimmed by 0 bases and J by 11 bases, leaving 9 bases between them. The CDR3 region has the DNA TGTGCCAGCAGCTTAGATCTGGCCTGGCAGTATTTT. It translates to CASSLDLAWQYF.

The chain combines TRBV19 with TRBJ1-6; D perhaps matches TRBD1 (6 bases). The germline V gene encodes CDR1 LNHDA and CDR2 SQIVND (reference sequence). The CDR3 spans 14 residues. Trimming stripped 6 bases from V and 9 bases from J, with 15 bases between. The CDR3 DNA reads as TGTGCCAGTAGATCGAAGGGGGAGATTTCACCCCTCCACTTT. This codes for CASRSKGEISPLHF.

V gene TRBV5-6 combines with J gene TRBJ2-7; TRBD2 matches 12 bases. The CDR3 has 15 amino acids. V lost 5 bases and J lost 7; bases outside the gene matches: 10. CDR1 and CDR2 (germline): SGHDT, YYEEEE. CDR3 DNA sequence: TGTGCCAGCAGGCTAACTAGCGGGAGGTCCTGGGAGCAGTACTTC. Encoded protein: CASRLTSGRSWEQYF.

The chain uses TRBV4-3 and TRBJ2-2; 11 bases agree with TRBD2. The CDR3 loop spans 18 amino acids. Germline CDR1 LGHNA, CDR2 YSLEER. V lost 1 base to trimming and J lost 3 bases; unmatched junction nucleotides: 7. CDR3 amino acids: CASSQVGLAGRYTGELFF. CDR3 DNA: TGCGCCAGCAGCCAAGTCGGACTAGCGGGTCGCTACACCGGGGAGCTGTTTTTT.

The chain recombines TRBV24-1 with TRBJ2-1; D call uncertain. The germline gives CDR1 KGHDR, CDR2 SFDVKD. The CDR3 totals 15 residues. V lost 1 base and J lost 4, with 10 bases in between. The CDR3 sequence is CATSDLGVGYNEQFF. The DNA for the CDR3 is TGTGCCACCAGTGATTTAGGAGTCGGGTACAATGAGCAGTTCTTC.

This sequence joins TRBV7-9 and TRBJ1-4, with TRBD1 matching 9 bases. V gave up 0 bases and J gave up 4 bases; unmatched junction bases: 3. This CDR3 region has 16 residues. The germline gives CDR1 SEHNR, CDR2 FQNEAQ (reference sequence). The chain's CDR3 is CASSLAPTGGNEKLFF. The CDR3 bases are TGTGCCAGCAGCTTAGCGCCGACAGGGGGTAATGAAAAACTGTTTTTT. Together with reference TRBV7-9 and TRBJ1-4, the CDR3 gives the full variable domain: DTGVSQNPRHKITKRGQNVTFRCDPISEHNRLYWYRQTLGQGPEFLTYFQNEAQLEKSRLLSDRFSAERPKGSFSTLEIQRTEQGDSAMYLCASSLAPTGGNEKLFFGSGTQLSVL.

The chain links TRBV5-4 to TRBJ2-1, with D possibly being TRBD2 (7 bases). Germline V gives CDR1 SGHNT, CDR2 YYREEE (reference sequence). This CDR3 contains 15 residues. Trimming removed 4 bases from V and 0 bases from J, with 11 bases in between. CDR3: CASSRGGPSYNEQFF. The DNA for the CDR3 is TGTGCCAGCAGCAGGGGGGGACCCTCCTACAATGAGCAGTTCTTC.

The J gene is TRBJ2-3, the V gene TRBV4-3; tentative D call: TRBD2 (6 bases). Germline V gene data show CDR1 as LGHNA and CDR2 as YSLEER. This CDR3 is 14 amino acids long. V gave up 1 base and J gave up 4 bases, with 9 bases separating them. The CDR3 region has the DNA TGCGCCAGCAGCCAAGTATGGAGGGCAGATACGCAGTATTTT. Its translation: CASSQVWRADTQYF.

The V call is TRBV3-1 (or the pseudogene TRBV3-2), the J call TRBJ1-2, with D possibly matching TRBD1 (6 bases). The CDR3 has 15 residues. The germline V and J ends were trimmed by 3 bases and 3 bases, with 14 bases remaining between them. Germline CDR1 LGHDT, CDR2 YNNKEL (reference sequence). CDR3 nucleotides: TGTGCCAGCAGCCATTTAGACAGGAATCACTATGGCTACACCTTC. It yields the protein CASSHLDRNHYGYTF.

V usage is TRBV19 and J usage is TRBJ1-1; no definite D call. V lost 5 bases and J 4 bases, leaving 17 bases between the germline ends. The germline V gene encodes CDR1 LNHDA and CDR2 SQIVND (reference sequence). The CDR3 extends over 15 amino acids. The CDR3 bases are TGTGCCAGTAGTGTCCCAACGGGGTTTGGCACTGAAGCTTTCTTT. It codes for CASSVPTGFGTEAFF. Full variable domain (missing parts from reference TRBV19 and TRBJ1-1): DGGITQSPKYLFRKEGQNVTLSCEQNLNHDAMYWYRQDPGQGLRLIYYSQIVNDFQKGDIAEGYSVSREKKESFPLTVTSAQKNPTAFYLCASSVPTGFGTEAFFGQGTRLTVV.

This chain uses TRBV5-8 with TRBJ2-7; D is unresolved. Germline CDR1 is SGHTS and CDR2 is YDEGEE. V lost 2 bases and J lost 5, with 11 bases in between. The CDR3 runs to 13 residues. The CDR3 is CASSFAPIDEQYF. In DNA form, the CDR3 reads TGTGCCAGCAGCTTTGCGCCCATTGACGAGCAGTACTTC.

The chain links TRBV19 to TRBJ1-2, with 12 bases lining up with TRBD1. Germline trimming cut 4 bases from V and 8 bases from J; bases unmatched to any gene: 8. Per germline, CDR1 LNHDA and CDR2 SQIVND (reference sequence). This CDR3 comprises 15 residues. The CDR3 protein is CASSTRSGTGGGYTF. For the CDR3, the DNA is TGTGCCAGTAGTACCAGATCCGGGACAGGGGGCGGCTACACCTTC.

The rearrangement uses TRBV6-5 and TRBJ1-1; 8 bases agree with TRBD1. CDR3 size: 14 residues. The junction had 4 bases not matched to a gene; V was cut back by 4 bases and J by 3 bases. In germline, CDR1 is MNHEY, CDR2 SVGAGI. The CDR3 coding sequence is TGTGCCAGCAGTTCCCAGGGGGCGGACACTGAAGCTTTCTTT. This translates into CASSSQGADTEAFF.

This rearrangement joins TRBV19 to TRBJ1-1, with D unclear. This CDR3 has 12 amino acids. Trimming took off 3 bases at V and 7 bases at J, with 9 bases between the two ends. CDR1 is LNHDA, CDR2 SQIVND, per germline (reference sequence). Written as DNA, the CDR3 is TGTGCCAGTAGTATCCCCGGAGTTGAAGCTTTCTTT. This sequence encodes CASSIPGVEAFF.

The genes are TRBV9 and TRBJ1-1, with D perhaps TRBD1 (6 bases). The CDR3 is 12 residues long. CDR1 and CDR2 from the germline V gene are SGDLS and YYNGEE. Deletions cut 7 bases from V and 8 bases from J, with 15 bases between. CDR3 bases: TGTGCCAGCTCCTCGTCCACAGGGGAAGCTTTCTTT. It encodes CASSSSTGEAFF.

The chain recombines TRBV19 with TRBJ2-3; maybe TRBD1 (6 bases). There are 15 residues in the CDR3. Germline V gene lookup returns CDR1 LNHDA and CDR2 SQIVND (reference sequence). The V gene lost 0 bases and the J gene lost 5 bases, with 12 bases spanning the gap. Written as DNA, the CDR3 is TGTGCCAGTAGTATAGATCTCAGGGGTGGAGATACGCAGTATTTT. It translates to CASSIDLRGGDTQYF. The variable domain in full, with the rest retrieved from reference TRBV19 and TRBJ2-3, is DGGITQSPKYLFRKEGQNVTLSCEQNLNHDAMYWYRQDPGQGLRLIYYSQIVNDFQKGDIAEGYSVSREKKESFPLTVTSAQKNPTAFYLCASSIDLRGGDTQYFGPGTRLTVL.

V usage is TRBV4-1 and J usage is TRBJ1-5; 7 nucleotides line up with TRBD1. The CDR3 has 15 residues. The junction had 4 bases not matched to a gene; V was cut back by 1 base and J by 4 bases. Germline lookup yields CDR1 MGHRA and CDR2 YSYEKL. CDR3 bases: TGCGCCAGCAGCCAAGTGGGGACAGTTAATCAGCCCCAGCATTTT. This translates into CASSQVGTVNQPQHF.

This clone was counted a single time. The chain carries TRBV4-3 and TRBJ2-3, with TRBD2 matching 8 bases. V trimming: 3 bases; J trimming: 3 bases; junction bases outside the gene matches: 8. The CDR3 is made up of 16 amino acids. Germline assignment: CDR1 LGHNA and CDR2 YSLEER. The CDR3 nucleotides read TGCGCCAGCAGCCACGAGGCGGCGGGGGGAACAGATACGCAGTATTTT. This codes for CASSHEAAGGTDTQYF.

The sample holds one count of this clone. The chain combines TRBV2 with TRBJ2-4; a weak D match, TRBD2 (7 bases). V dropped 5 bases and J dropped 2 bases, with 16 bases sitting between them. Germline CDR1 SNHLY, CDR2 FYNNEI. This CDR3 contains 16 residues. CDR3 sequence reads: CASSPLRGGTKNIQYF. Here the CDR3 DNA reads TGTGCCAGCAGTCCCCTAAGGGGGGGCACCAAAAACATTCAGTACTTC. Filled out from reference TRBV2 and TRBJ2-4, the complete variable domain reads EPEVTQTPSHQVTQMGQEVILRCVPISNHLYFYWYRQILGQKVEFLVSFYNNEISEKSEIFDDQFSVERPDGSNFTLKIRSTKLEDSAMYFCASSPLRGGTKNIQYFGAGTRLSVL.